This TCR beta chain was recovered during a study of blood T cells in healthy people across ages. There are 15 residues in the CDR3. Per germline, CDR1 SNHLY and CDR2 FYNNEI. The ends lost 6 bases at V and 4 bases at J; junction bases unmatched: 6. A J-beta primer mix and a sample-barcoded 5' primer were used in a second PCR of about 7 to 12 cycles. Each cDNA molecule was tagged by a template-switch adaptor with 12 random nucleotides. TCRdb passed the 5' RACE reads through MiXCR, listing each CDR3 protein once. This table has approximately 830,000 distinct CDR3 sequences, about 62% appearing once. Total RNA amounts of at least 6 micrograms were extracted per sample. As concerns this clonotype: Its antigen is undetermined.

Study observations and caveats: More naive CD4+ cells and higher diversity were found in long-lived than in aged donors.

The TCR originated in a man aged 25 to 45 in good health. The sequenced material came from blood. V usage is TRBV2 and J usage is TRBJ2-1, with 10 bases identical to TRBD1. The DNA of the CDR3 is TGTGCCAGCAGATCCGGGACAGGGGTATACAATGAGCAGTTCTTC. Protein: CASRSGTGVYNEQFF.